The clone carrying this TCR beta chain has just a few counts. Its antigen is unidentified. These data belong to a study of CD8 T cells in Susac syndrome. The CDR3 loop spans 17 amino acids. The ends lost 5 bases at V and 0 bases at J; junction bases unmatched: 8. An amount of RNA that ranged from 0.5 to 1 ug was reverse transcribed with random hexamers. Multiplex PCR with immunoSEQ amplified the TCR beta CDR3 across 54 Vbeta and 13 Jbeta. Each CDR3 protein gets one entry after TCRdb re-called the immunoSEQ multiplex PCR reads with MiXCR. Of fewer than 250,000 distinct CDR3 sequences in the sample, 90% to 95% were seen once. The T cells that were sequenced for TCR beta were CD8+ and CD4+ cells from blood. Negative isolation was applied to CD8+ and CD4+ T cells, and FACS enrichment was applied to TEMRA cells. Study-level findings and limits: The relatively small number of individuals in the TCR sequencing and HLA analysis was acknowledged by the study.

The sequence came from a human donor with multiple sclerosis. The chain carries TRBV12-3 or TRBV12-4 and TRBJ2-4; the match to TRBD1 covers 9 bases. The specimen was CD8+ T cells from PBMCs. The CDR3 nucleotides read TGTGCCAGCAGTCCCCCACAGGGGGCGTTAGCCAAAAACATTCAGTACTTC. Translated: CASSPPQGALAKNIQYF.